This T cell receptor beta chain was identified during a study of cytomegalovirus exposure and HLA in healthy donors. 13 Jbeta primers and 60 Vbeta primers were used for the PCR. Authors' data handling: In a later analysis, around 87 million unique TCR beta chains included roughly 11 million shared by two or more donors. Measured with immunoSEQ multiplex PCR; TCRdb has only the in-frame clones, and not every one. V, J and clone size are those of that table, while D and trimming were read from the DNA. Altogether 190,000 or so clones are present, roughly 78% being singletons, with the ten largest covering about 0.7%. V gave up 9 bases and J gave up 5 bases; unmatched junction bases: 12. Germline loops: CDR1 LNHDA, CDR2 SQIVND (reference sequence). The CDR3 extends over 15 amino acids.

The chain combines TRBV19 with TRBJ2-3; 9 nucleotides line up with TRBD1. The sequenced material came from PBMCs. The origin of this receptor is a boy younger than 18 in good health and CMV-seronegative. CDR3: CASRRTGDFGDTQYF. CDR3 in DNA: TGTGCCAGCAGGAGGACAGGGGACTTCGGAGATACGCAGTATTTT.